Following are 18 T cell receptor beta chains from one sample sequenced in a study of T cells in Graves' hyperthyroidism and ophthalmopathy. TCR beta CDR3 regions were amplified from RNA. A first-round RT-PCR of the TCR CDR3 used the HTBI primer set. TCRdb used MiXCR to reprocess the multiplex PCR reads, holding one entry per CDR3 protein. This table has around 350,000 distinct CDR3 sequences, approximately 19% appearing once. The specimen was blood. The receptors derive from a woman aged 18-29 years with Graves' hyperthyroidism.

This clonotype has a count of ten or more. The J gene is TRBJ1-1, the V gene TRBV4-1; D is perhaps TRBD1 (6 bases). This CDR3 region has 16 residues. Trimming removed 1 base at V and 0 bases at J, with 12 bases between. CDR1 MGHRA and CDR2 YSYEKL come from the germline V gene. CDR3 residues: CASSQVRGLLNTEAFF. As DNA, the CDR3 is TGCGCCAGCAGCCAAGTCAGGGGTCTTCTGAACACTGAAGCTTTCTTT.

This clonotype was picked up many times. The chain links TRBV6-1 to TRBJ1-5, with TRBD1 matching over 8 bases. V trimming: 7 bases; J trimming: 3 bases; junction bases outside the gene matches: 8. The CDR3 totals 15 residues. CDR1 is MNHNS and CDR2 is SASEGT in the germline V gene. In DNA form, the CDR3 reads TGTGCCAGCACCCACAGGGGGGCTAACAATCAGCCCCAGCATTTT. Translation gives CASTHRGANNQPQHF.

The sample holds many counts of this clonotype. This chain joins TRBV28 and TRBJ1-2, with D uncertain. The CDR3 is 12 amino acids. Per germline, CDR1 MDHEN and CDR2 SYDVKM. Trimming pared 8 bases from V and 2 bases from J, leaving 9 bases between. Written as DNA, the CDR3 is TGTGCCAGCCGTCACATGAACTATGGCTACACCTTC. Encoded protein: CASRHMNYGYTF.

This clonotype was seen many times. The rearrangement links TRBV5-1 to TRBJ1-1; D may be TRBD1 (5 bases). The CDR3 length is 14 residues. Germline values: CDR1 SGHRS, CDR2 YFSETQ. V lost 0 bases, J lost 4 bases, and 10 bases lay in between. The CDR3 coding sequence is TGCGCCAGCAGCTTGGGCCCAGGGCTCACTGAAGCTTTCTTT. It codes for CASSLGPGLTEAFF.

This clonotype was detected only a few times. The CDR3 nucleotides are TGTGCCAGCAGAACCCTCAAAGTAGAGACCCAGTACTTC. Translating gives CASRTLKVETQYF. The rearrangement links TRBV11-2 to TRBJ2-5; D remains unclear. Germline values: CDR1 SGHAT, CDR2 FQNNGV. The CDR3 extends over 13 amino acids. Trimming left V 6 bases short and J 4 bases short, with 12 bases between.

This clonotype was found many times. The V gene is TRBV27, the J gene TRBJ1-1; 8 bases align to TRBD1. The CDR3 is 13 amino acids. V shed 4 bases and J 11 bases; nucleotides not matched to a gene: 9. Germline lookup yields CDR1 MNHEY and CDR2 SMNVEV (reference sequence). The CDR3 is CASSYTQGATAFF. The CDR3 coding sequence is TGTGCCAGCAGTTACACTCAGGGGGCGACGGCTTTCTTT.

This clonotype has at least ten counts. The CDR3 DNA reads TGTGCCAGCAGTGATTGGACTCACACCGGGGAGCTGTTTTTT. Translating gives CASSDWTHTGELFF. The chain couples TRBV6-1 to TRBJ2-2, with D perhaps TRBD2 (5 bases). Germline lookup yields CDR1 MNHNS and CDR2 SASEGT. Trimming took off 3 bases at V and 3 bases at J, with 8 bases between the two ends. The CDR3 has 14 residues.

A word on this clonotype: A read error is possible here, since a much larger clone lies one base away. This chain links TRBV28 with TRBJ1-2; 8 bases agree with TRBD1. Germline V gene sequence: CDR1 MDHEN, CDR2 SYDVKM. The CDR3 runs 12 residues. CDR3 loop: CASSQTGVGHTF. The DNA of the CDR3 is TGTGCCAGCAGTCAGACAGGGGTTGGCCACACCTTC.

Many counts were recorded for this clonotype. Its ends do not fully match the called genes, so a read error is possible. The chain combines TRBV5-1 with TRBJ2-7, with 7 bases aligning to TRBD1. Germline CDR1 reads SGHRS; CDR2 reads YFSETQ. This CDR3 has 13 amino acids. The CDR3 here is CASSPTGVYGQYF. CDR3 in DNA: TGCGCCAGCAGCCCCACAGGGGTGTACGGGCAGTACTTC.

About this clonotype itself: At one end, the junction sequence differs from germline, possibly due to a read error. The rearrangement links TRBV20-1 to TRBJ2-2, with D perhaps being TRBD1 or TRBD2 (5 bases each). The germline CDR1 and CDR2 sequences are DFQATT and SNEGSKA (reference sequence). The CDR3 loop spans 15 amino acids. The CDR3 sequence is CSVRDVSKDTGELLF. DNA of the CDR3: TGCAGTGTCCGGGACGTCTCGAAGGACACCGGGGAGCTGTTGTTT.

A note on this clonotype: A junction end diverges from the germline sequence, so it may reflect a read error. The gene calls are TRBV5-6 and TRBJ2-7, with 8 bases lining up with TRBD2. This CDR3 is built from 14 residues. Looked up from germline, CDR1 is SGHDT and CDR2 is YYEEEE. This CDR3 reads CGSSLPGGGYEQYF. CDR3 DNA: TGTGGCAGCAGCTTGCCGGGCGGGGGGTACGAGCAGTACTTC.

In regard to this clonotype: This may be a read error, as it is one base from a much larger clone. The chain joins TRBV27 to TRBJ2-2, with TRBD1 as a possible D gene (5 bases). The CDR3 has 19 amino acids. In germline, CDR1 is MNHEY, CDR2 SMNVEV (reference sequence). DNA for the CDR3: TGTGCCAGCAGACCACTTTGGGGCAACGAAAACCTGAACGCCGGGGAGCTGTTTTTT. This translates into CASRPLWGNENLNAGELFF.

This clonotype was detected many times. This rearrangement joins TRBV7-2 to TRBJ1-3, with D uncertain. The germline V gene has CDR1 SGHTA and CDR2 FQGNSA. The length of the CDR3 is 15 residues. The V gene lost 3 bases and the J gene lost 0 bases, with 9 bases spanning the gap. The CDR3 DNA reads TGTGCCAGCAGCTTTACGGGATTCTCTGGAAACACCATATATTTT. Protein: CASSFTGFSGNTIYF.

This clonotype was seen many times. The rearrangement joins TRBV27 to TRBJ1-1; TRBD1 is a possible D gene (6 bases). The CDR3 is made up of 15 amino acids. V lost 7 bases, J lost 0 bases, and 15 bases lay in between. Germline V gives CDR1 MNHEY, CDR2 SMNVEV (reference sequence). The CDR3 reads CASTDRSFMNTEAFF. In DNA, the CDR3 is TGTGCCAGCACCGACAGGTCTTTTATGAACACTGAAGCTTTCTTT.

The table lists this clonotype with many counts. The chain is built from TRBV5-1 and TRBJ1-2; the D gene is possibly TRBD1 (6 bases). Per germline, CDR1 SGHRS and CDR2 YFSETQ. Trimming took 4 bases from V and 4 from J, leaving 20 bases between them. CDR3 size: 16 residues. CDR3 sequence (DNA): TGCGCCAGCAGCACATACAGGGTTGAAGGAATCTATGGCTACACCTTC. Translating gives CASSTYRVEGIYGYTF.

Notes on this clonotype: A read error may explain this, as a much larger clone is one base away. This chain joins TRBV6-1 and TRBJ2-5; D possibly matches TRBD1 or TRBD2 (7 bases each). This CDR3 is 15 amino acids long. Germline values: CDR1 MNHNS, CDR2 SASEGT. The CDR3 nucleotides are TGTGCCAGCAGTGAACTCAGGGGGGGACAAGAGACCAAGTACTTC. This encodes CASSELRGGQETKYF.

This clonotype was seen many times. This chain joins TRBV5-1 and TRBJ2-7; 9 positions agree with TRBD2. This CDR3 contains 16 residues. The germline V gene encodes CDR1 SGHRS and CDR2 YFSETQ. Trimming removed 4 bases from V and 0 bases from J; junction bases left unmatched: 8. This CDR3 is CASSLGLAGSSYEQYF. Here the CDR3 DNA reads TGCGCCAGCAGCCTAGGCCTAGCGGGGAGCTCCTACGAGCAGTACTTC.

The CDR3 nucleotides read TGTGCCAGCAGCGCATCGACAGAAGAAGCTTTCTTT. Translating it yields CASSASTEEAFF. The J gene is TRBJ1-1, the V gene TRBV9; a weak D match, TRBD1 (5 bases). This CDR3 contains 12 residues. Trimming removed 3 bases from V and 8 bases from J, with 11 bases in between. Per the germline V gene, CDR1 is SGDLS and CDR2 is YYNGEE.